Below are 2 T cell receptor beta chains sequenced from a single sample in a study of cytomegalovirus exposure and HLA in healthy donors. The PCR was carried out with 60 Vbeta primers and 13 Jbeta primers. TCRdb's copy holds only in-frame clones and misses some; the assay was immunoSEQ multiplex PCR. The data show about 200,000 clones, roughly an eighth seen once. Sequencing was done on a sample of PBMCs. These receptors came from a man in his fifties in good health and CMV-seropositive.

This clone was seen a handful of times. The chain employs TRBV7-2 and TRBJ2-1; D is ambiguous. The CDR3 spans 15 residues. The germline V gene has CDR1 SGHTA and CDR2 FQGNSA. Trimming removed 2 bases from V and 2 bases from J, with 10 bases in between. The CDR3 here is CASSLLETTYNEQFF. CDR3 bases: TGTGCCAGCAGCTTATTGGAGACCACCTACAATGAGCAGTTCTTC. The variable domain in full, completed from reference TRBV7-2 and TRBJ2-1, reads GAGVSQSPSNKVTEKGKDVELRCDPISGHTALYWYRQSLGQGLEFLIYFQGNSAPDKSGLPSDRFSAERTGGSVSTLTIQRTQQEDSAVYLCASSLLETTYNEQFFGPGTRLTVL.

There are a few counts of this clone. The J gene is TRBJ2-2, the V gene TRBV5-1; D unresolved. Germline CDR1 SGHRS, CDR2 YFSETQ. This CDR3 contains 16 residues. Trimming took 0 bases from V and 0 from J, leaving 9 bases between them. Here the CDR3 DNA reads TGCGCCAGCAGCTTGGCACTACCCGCGAACACCGGGGAGCTGTTTTTT. Translation: CASSLALPANTGELFF.